The entry that follows covers one T cell receptor beta chain sequence. Its target is unknown. V was pared by 0 bases and J by 4 bases, with 11 bases between. This CDR3 region has 15 residues. Germline V gives CDR1 LGHNA, CDR2 YNFKEQ. For each subset, genomic DNA was distributed in equal portions over several immunoSEQ plates. Measured with immunoSEQ multiplex PCR; TCRdb has only the in-frame clones, and not every one. The sample includes around 940,000 clones, 76% of them seen just once. This record comes from a study of shared clonotypes between healthy human individuals. Regarding the study as a whole: Non-shared clonotypes had lower generation probabilities than clonotypes shared by all four sorted-subset donors. Owing to a small donor count, the genetic and exposure-history diversity represented was limited.

Investigators divided CD4+ cells into CD45RA+ naive and CD45RA-negative memory subsets. The sample was memory CD4+ T cells sorted from blood. Subset reported: CD45RA-negative fraction. The source of this sequence is a man aged 18 to 29 in good health. This chain connects TRBV4-2 to TRBJ2-3; either TRBD1 or TRBD2 may supply D (5 bases each). The DNA of the CDR3 is TGTGCCAGCAGCCAAGAGGAGAGGGGATCAGATACGCAGTATTTT. It yields the protein CASSQEERGSDTQYF.